One T cell receptor (beta chain) is described in this entry. The data belong to a study of control samples from healthy donors and cancer patients. Looked up from germline, CDR1 is SEHNR and CDR2 is FQNEAQ (reference sequence). This CDR3 has 13 residues. The ends were cut back, 11 bases at V and 5 bases at J, with 19 bases in the middle. Here immunoSEQ multiplex PCR was the method, and the copy in TCRdb shows in-frame clones only, minus some. This table has tens of thousands of clones, around nine tenths appearing once. The J gene is TRBJ2-7, the V gene TRBV7-9; D remains unclear. Material: PBMCs. The TCR comes from a young man with colorectal cancer. CDR3 coding DNA: TGTGCCTTCTCGAGGATTCAATCGGACGAGCAGTACTTC. As protein: CAFSRIQSDEQYF.